These T cell receptor beta chains were read from a single sample in a study of cytotoxic CD8 clonotypes in ibrutinib-treated CLL. The table came from immunoSEQ multiplex PCR; TCRdb's copy has only in-frame clones and leaves some out. The sample consists of over 250,000 clones, 60% to 80% of them appearing once. The material was PBMCs, obtained at disease progression, from a patient treated with ibrutinib. Receptors originate from a human donor with chronic lymphocytic leukemia. Each CDR3 is given with its conserved first and last residue. The D gene is left open where the match is weak. The size entry is marked missing in some rows and otherwise reads once, few, many or a size class.

v_gene	d_gene	abundance	j_gene	CDR3aa	CDR3nt
TRBV28	-	few	TRBJ2-7	CASSPPSRTPDEQYF	TGTGCCAGCAGCCCCCCGTCAAGGACCCCCGACGAGCAGTACTTC
TRBV6-4	-	-	TRBJ1-1	CASSEDWGTEAFF	TGTGCCAGCAGTGAGGACTGGGGCACTGAAGCTTTCTTT
TRBV10-2	TRBD2	once	TRBJ2-2	CASLGGLAGLGGPGELFF	TGCGCCAGCCTCGGCGGACTAGCGGGACTAGGGGGTCCCGGGGAGCTGTTTTTT
TRBV29-1	-	-	TRBJ1-2	CSVGVTAYGYTF	TGCAGCGTTGGGGTCACGGCCTATGGCTACACCTTC
TRBV27	-	-	TRBJ1-5	CASSPGPSQPQHF	TGTGCCAGCAGTCCAGGACCTAGCCAGCCCCAGCATTTT
TRBV28	-	-	TRBJ1-2	CASTLRGYGYTF	TGTGCCAGCACCTTGAGAGGCTATGGCTACACCTTC
TRBV15	TRBD1	-	TRBJ2-7	CATSRRGTGYHEQYF	TGTGCCACCAGCAGACGAGGGACAGGGTACCACGAGCAGTACTTC
TRBV19	-	-	TRBJ2-4	CASSIVWGLVIIQYF	TGTGCCAGTAGTATAGTGTGGGGTTTAGTTATCATTCAGTACTTC
TRBV13	-	once	TRBJ2-7	CASNSGASSYEQYF	TGTGCCAGCAACTCGGGGGCCTCCTCCTACGAGCAGTACTTC
TRBV7-9	TRBD1	few	TRBJ2-7	CAEDGQGTYEQYF	TGTGCCGAGGATGGACAGGGGACCTACGAGCAGTACTTC
TRBV10-3	-	-	TRBJ1-5	CAISDGSGTAGSQPQHF	TGTGCCATCAGTGACGGAAGCGGGACGGCCGGTAGTCAGCCCCAGCATTTT
TRBV28	-	once	TRBJ1-1	CASSSSWGDYIQTNTEAFF	TGTGCCAGCAGTTCCTCATGGGGTGATTACATACAAACGAACACTGAAGCTTTCTTT
TRBV5-1	-	-	TRBJ1-1	CASSGGWAGNTEAFF	TGCGCCAGCAGCGGGGGGTGGGCAGGGAACACTGAAGCTTTCTTT
TRBV27	-	-	TRBJ2-1	CASSVRDEQFF	TGTGCCAGCAGTGTAAGGGATGAGCAGTTCTTC
TRBV15	-	-	TRBJ1-1	CATSRDYGWGTEAFF	TGTGCCACCAGCAGAGATTACGGGTGGGGGACTGAAGCTTTCTTT
TRBV10-3	-	few	TRBJ2-7	CAISETPRPGDEQYF	TGTGCCATCAGTGAGACCCCTCGGCCGGGAGACGAGCAGTACTTC
TRBV12-5	-	-	TRBJ2-1	CASGFWGYEQFF	TGTGCTAGTGGTTTCTGGGGTTATGAGCAGTTCTTC
TRBV2	TRBD2	-	TRBJ2-7	CASIGTSGGYEQYF	TGTGCCAGCATTGGGACTAGCGGGGGTTACGAGCAGTACTTC
TRBV28	-	once	TRBJ2-5	CASSGNRALMFGPEQETQYF	TGTGCCAGCAGTGGGAATCGGGCTCTGATGTTTGGTCCAGAGCAAGAGACCCAGTACTTC
TRBV20-1	-	-	TRBJ1-1	CSAMLGEAFF	TGCAGTGCTATGCTTGGGGAAGCTTTCTTT
TRBV29-1	-	-	TRBJ1-1	CSGTETEAFF	TGCAGCGGCACAGAGACTGAAGCTTTCTTT
TRBV28	-	-	TRBJ1-1	CASSLSVNTEAFF	TGTGCCAGCAGTTTATCAGTGAACACTGAAGCTTTCTTT
TRBV19	TRBD2	-	TRBJ2-2	CASSILGGRVHGELFF	TGTGCCAGTAGTATCCTCGGAGGGAGGGTTCACGGGGAGCTGTTTTTT
TRBV6-5	-	few	TRBJ2-7	CASRRPLSYEQYF	TGTGCCAGCAGACGACCACTCTCCTACGAGCAGTACTTC
TRBV5-1	-	-	TRBJ2-7	CASSLIRVESEQYF	TGCGCCAGCAGCTTGATAAGGGTAGAATCCGAGCAGTACTTC
TRBV2	TRBD2	-	TRBJ2-3	CASYLPDGASGRDTQYF	TGTGCCAGCTACCTCCCGGATGGGGCTAGCGGGAGAGATACGCAGTATTTT
TRBV10-1	-	-	TRBJ2-5	CASVSQGRPGSQYF	TGCGCCAGCGTATCTCAGGGGCGCCCTGGGTCCCAGTACTTC
TRBV29-1	-	-	TRBJ2-7	CSVVGLWSQGEAYEQYF	TGCAGCGTTGTCGGTCTATGGTCACAGGGAGAAGCCTACGAGCAGTACTTC
TRBV29-1	-	-	TRBJ2-1	CSVETPSSYNEQFF	TGCAGCGTTGAGACTCCCAGCTCCTACAATGAGCAGTTCTTC
TRBV5-1	TRBD1	-	TRBJ2-5	CASRFDRGETQYF	TGCGCCAGCAGGTTTGACAGGGGCGAGACCCAGTACTTC
TRBV7-2	TRBD2	-	TRBJ2-3	CASSLDGLAVTDTQYF	TGTGCCAGCAGCTTAGACGGACTAGCGGTCACAGATACGCAGTATTTT
TRBV2	TRBD1	-	TRBJ2-3	CASSDQGADTQYF	TGTGCCAGCAGTGACCAGGGGGCAGATACGCAGTATTTT
TRBV27	-	-	TRBJ2-3	CASSTTSTDTQYF	TGTGCCAGCAGTACCACTAGCACAGATACGCAGTATTTT
TRBV11-3	TRBD2	-	TRBJ2-1	CASSELAGGQNEQFF	TGTGCCAGCAGCGAACTAGCGGGAGGGCAGAATGAGCAGTTCTTC
TRBV9	-	-	TRBJ2-2	CASSVTSQGVGGELFF	TGTGCCAGCAGCGTAACCTCCCAGGGAGTCGGCGGGGAGCTGTTTTTT
TRBV20-1	-	-	TRBJ1-1	CSANRGTEAFF	TGCAGTGCTAACCGGGGTACTGAAGCTTTCTTT
TRBV5-1	-	-	TRBJ2-3	CAKRPGLTTDTQYF	TGCGCCAAGAGACCGGGACTTACGACAGATACGCAGTATTTT
TRBV4-3	TRBD1	-	TRBJ2-7	CASSYRDRGYEQYF	TGCGCCAGCAGCTACCGGGACAGGGGCTACGAGCAGTACTTC
TRBV19	-	-	TRBJ2-4	CASSPRVPQGNIQYF	TGTGCCAGTAGCCCAAGGGTTCCCCAGGGGAACATTCAGTACTTC
TRBV7-6	TRBD2	-	TRBJ2-5	CASSLALAGGLQETQYF	TGTGCCAGCAGCTTAGCCCTAGCGGGGGGGCTACAAGAGACCCAGTACTTC
TRBV29-1	-	-	TRBJ1-2	CSVPLGQVVGYTF	TGCAGCGTCCCTCTTGGGCAAGTGGTAGGCTACACCTTC
TRBV5-1	-	-	TRBJ2-1	CASSLARSQTMNEQFF	TGCGCCAGCAGCTTGGCTCGCTCACAGACTATGAATGAGCAGTTCTTC
TRBV7-2	TRBD2	once	TRBJ2-1	CASSLSGSSYNEQFF	TGTGCCAGCAGCCTAAGCGGGAGCTCCTACAATGAGCAGTTCTTC
TRBV19	-	-	TRBJ2-4	CASSMGRGGFSKNIQYF	TGTGCCAGTAGTATGGGCAGGGGCGGCTTCTCTAAAAACATTCAGTACTTC
TRBV7-9	-	-	TRBJ1-6	CASSLEGSPLHF	TGTGCCAGCAGCTTAGAGGGCTCACCCCTCCACTTT
TRBV7-9	-	-	TRBJ1-2	CASSLNAGLLVHGYTF	TGTGCCAGCAGCTTAAACGCAGGTCTCTTGGTCCATGGCTACACCTTC
TRBV5-1	TRBD1	-	TRBJ2-7	CASSGGQSYEQYF	TGCGCCAGCAGCGGGGGACAGTCCTACGAGCAGTACTTC
TRBV18	TRBD1	-	TRBJ2-2	CASSSRDRTGDTGELFF	TGTGCCAGCTCATCCCGGGACAGGACAGGGGACACCGGGGAGCTGTTTTTT
TRBV27	-	-	TRBJ2-7	CASGAWGDPYEQYF	TGTGCCAGCGGTGCATGGGGGGATCCCTACGAGCAGTACTTC
TRBV6-5	-	-	TRBJ2-7	CASSSGRGHATPAYF	TGTGCCAGCAGCTCAGGCCGGGGACACGCCACTCCCGCGTACTTC
TRBV2	TRBD2	few	TRBJ2-7	CASSASGGVGYEQYF	TGTGCCAGCAGTGCTAGCGGGGGAGTAGGTTACGAGCAGTACTTC
TRBV19	-	-	TRBJ2-2	CASSIGGLAGELFF	TGTGCCAGTAGTATAGGGGGCCTAGCCGGGGAGCTGTTTTTT
TRBV7-7	-	-	TRBJ2-1	CASSRSLQNNEQFF	TGTGCCAGCAGCCGATCATTGCAGAACAATGAGCAGTTCTTC
TRBV27	-	-	TRBJ2-7	CASSLHSTYEQYF	TGTGCCAGCAGTTTACACAGTACCTACGAGCAGTACTTC
TRBV29-1	-	-	TRBJ1-1	CSVAQSEVRLNTEAFF	TGCAGCGTTGCCCAGAGCGAAGTCAGGTTGAACACTGAAGCTTTCTTT
TRBV6-6	-	-	TRBJ1-6	CASRERQGIGSPLHF	TGTGCCAGCCGCGAACGTCAGGGTATAGGTTCACCCCTCCACTTT
TRBV4-1	TRBD2	few	TRBJ2-1	CASSQGLAGALYNEQFF	TGCGCCAGCAGCCAGGGACTAGCGGGGGCCCTTTACAATGAGCAGTTCTTC
TRBV28	-	-	TRBJ2-4	CASSFGPTQRAKNIQYF	TGTGCCAGCAGTTTTGGGCCCACGCAGAGAGCCAAAAACATTCAGTACTTC
TRBV27	-	few	TRBJ2-6	CASSFTGYAGANVLTF	TGTGCCAGCAGTTTTACAGGGTATGCGGGGGCCAACGTCCTGACTTTC
TRBV18	-	-	TRBJ2-5	CASSPRIEETQYF	TGTGCCAGCTCACCCCGAATAGAAGAGACCCAGTACTTC